This T cell receptor beta chain derives from a study of early T cells in non-severe SARS-CoV-2 infection. MiXCR, applied by TCRdb to the 5' RACE reads, yields one record per CDR3 protein. This sample has 55,000 to 80,000 distinct CDR3 sequences, with around a tenth found just once. This clonotype was recorded a few times. Sequenced: whole blood. This TCR derives from an adult who was a healthcare worker with PCR-confirmed SARS-CoV-2 infection or an uninfected control (not recorded which).

CDR3 amino acids: CASRDSFGTEAFF. In DNA, the CDR3 is TGTGCCAGCAGGGACTCCTTCGGCACTGAAGCTTTCTTT. The genes are TRBV7-9 and TRBJ1-1; D call uncertain. This CDR3 has 13 residues. V was shortened by 6 bases and J by 4 bases, with 12 bases between the two germline ends. Germline assignment: CDR1 SEHNR and CDR2 FQNEAQ (reference sequence).